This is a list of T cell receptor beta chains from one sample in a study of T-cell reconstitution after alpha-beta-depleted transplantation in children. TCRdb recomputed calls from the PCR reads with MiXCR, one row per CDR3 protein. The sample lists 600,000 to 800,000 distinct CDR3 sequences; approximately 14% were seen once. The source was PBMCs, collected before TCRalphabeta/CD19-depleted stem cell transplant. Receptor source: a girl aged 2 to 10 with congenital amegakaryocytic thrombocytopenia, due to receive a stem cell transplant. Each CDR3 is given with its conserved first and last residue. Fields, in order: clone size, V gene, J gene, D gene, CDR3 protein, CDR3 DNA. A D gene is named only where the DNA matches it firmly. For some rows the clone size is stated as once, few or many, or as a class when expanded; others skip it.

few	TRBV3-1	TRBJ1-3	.	CASSQLGFSGNTIYF	TGTGCCAGCAGCCAGCTAGGCTTTTCTGGAAACACCATATATTTT
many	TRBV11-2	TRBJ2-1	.	CASSSTNYNEQFF	TGTGCCAGCAGCAGTACGAACTACAATGAGCAGTTCTTC
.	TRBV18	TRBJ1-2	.	CASSPSEVGWANYGYTF	TGTGCCAGCTCACCATCGGAGGTGGGTTGGGCTAACTATGGCTACACCTTC
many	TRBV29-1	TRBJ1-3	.	CSVVEGNTIYF	TGCAGCGTTGTGGAAGGAAACACCATATATTTT
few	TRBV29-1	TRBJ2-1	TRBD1	CSVTGQVGYNEQFF	TGCAGCGTGACGGGACAGGTCGGCTACAATGAGCAGTTCTTC
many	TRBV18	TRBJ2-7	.	CASSPQGTAYEQYF	TGTGCCAGCTCACCGCAGGGGACCGCCTACGAGCAGTACTTC
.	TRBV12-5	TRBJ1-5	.	CASGLGGYGGNQPQHF	TGTGCTAGTGGTTTGGGGGGGTATGGGGGCAATCAGCCCCAGCATTTT
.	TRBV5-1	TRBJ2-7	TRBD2	CASSLAVGGGSYEQYF	TGCGCCAGCAGCTTGGCCGTGGGAGGCGGGAGCTACGAGCAGTACTTC
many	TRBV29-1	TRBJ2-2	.	CSAGASGELFF	TGCAGCGCGGGTGCGAGCGGGGAGCTGTTTTTT
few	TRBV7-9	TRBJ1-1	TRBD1	CASSTGTVNTEAFF	TGTGCCAGCAGCACGGGGACAGTGAACACTGAAGCTTTCTTT
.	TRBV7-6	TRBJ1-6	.	CASSLVPAGLSSYNSPLHF	TGTGCCAGCAGCTTAGTCCCAGCGGGGCTTAGCTCCTATAATTCACCCCTCCACTTT
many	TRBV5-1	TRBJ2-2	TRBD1	CASSLPGTGYRELFF	TGCGCCAGCAGCTTGCCCGGGACAGGGTACCGGGAGCTGTTTTTT
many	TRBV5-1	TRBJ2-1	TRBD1	CASSLRQGWGSGNEQFF	TGCGCCAGCAGCTTACGACAGGGATGGGGGTCTGGCAATGAGCAGTTCTTC
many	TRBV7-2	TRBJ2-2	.	CASSLVPGGAGELFF	TGTGCCAGCAGCTTAGTACCAGGGGGGGCCGGGGAGCTGTTTTTT
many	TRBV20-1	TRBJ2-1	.	CSARDEGFSGRDEQFF	TGCAGTGCTAGAGACGAAGGGTTTTCTGGGCGGGATGAGCAGTTCTTC